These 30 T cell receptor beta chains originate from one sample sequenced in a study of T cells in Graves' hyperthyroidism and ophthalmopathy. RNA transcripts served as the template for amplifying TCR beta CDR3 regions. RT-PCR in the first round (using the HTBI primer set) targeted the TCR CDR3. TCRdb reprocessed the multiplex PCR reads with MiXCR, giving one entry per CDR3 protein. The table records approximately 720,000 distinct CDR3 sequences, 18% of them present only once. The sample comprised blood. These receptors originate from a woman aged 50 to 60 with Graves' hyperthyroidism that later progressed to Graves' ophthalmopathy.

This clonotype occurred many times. The CDR3 loop is CASSRLSGGGGTDTQYF. In nucleotides, the CDR3 is TGTGCCAGCAGTCGTTTGTCCGGGGGGGGCGGCACAGATACGCAGTATTTT. The chain couples TRBV7-2 to TRBJ2-3; TRBD2 aligns across 8 bases. CDR3 size: 17 residues. Per germline, CDR1 SGHTA and CDR2 FQGNSA. Germline trimming cut 6 bases from V and 1 base from J; bases unmatched to any gene: 12.

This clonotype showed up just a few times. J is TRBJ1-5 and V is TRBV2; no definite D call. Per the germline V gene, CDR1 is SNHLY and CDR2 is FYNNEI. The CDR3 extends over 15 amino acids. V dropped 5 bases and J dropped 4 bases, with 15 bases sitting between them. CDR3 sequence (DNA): TGTGCCAGCAGTCCTCCCTCAGACGGGAATCAGCCCCAGCATTTT. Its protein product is CASSPPSDGNQPQHF.

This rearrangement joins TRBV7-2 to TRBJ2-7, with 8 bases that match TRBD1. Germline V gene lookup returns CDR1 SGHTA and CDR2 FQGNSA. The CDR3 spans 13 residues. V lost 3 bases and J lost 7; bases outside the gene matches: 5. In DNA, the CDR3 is TGTGCCAGCAGCTTGACAGGGGACGGGGAGCAGTACTTC. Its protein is CASSLTGDGEQYF.

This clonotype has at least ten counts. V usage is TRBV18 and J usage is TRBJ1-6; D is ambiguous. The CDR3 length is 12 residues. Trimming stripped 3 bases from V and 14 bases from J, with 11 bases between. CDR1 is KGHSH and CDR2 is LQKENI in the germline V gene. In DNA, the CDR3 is TGTGCCAGCTCACCGCCGGACGGATCCCTCCACTTT. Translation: CASSPPDGSLHF.

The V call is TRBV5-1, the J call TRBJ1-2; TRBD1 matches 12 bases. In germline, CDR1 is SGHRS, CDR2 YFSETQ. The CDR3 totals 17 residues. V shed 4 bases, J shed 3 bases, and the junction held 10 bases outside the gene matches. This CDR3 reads CASSPGRDRGRDYGYTF. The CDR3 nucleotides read TGCGCCAGCAGCCCTGGCCGGGACAGGGGGCGAGACTATGGCTACACCTTC.

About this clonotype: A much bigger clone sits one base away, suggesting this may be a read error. CDR3 amino acids: CSANLPRGAFNQPQHF. The CDR3 region has the DNA TGCAGTGCTAACCTACCCCGGGGTGCCTTCAATCAGCCCCAGCATTTT. The genes are TRBV20-1 and TRBJ1-5; unclear D gene. Per germline, CDR1 DFQATT and CDR2 SNEGSKA (reference sequence). Trimming shortened V by 4 bases and J by 3 bases, and 19 bases separated the two germline ends. This CDR3 has 16 residues.

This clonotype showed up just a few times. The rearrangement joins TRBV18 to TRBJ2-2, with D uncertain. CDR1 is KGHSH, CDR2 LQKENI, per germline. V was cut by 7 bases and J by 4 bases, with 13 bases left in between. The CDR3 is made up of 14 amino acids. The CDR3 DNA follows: TGTGCCAGCTACACGACCGGAAGCACCGGGGAGCTGTTTTTT. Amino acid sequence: CASYTTGSTGELFF. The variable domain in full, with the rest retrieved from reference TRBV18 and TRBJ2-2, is NAGVMQNPRHLVRRRGQEARLRCSPMKGHSHVYWYRQLPEEGLKFMVYLQKENIIDESGMPKERFSAEFPKEGPSILRIQQVVRGDSAAYFCASYTTGSTGELFFGEGSRLTVL.

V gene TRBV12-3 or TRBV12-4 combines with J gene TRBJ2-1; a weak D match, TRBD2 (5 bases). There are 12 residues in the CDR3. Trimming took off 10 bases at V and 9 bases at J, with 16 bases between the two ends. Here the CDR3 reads CATSPGLIEQFF. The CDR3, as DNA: TGTGCCACCTCCCCGGGATTGATTGAGCAGTTCTTC.

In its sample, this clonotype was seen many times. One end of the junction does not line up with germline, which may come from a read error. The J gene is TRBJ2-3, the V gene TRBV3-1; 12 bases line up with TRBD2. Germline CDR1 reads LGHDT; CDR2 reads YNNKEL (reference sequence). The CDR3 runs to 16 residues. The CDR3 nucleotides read TGTGCCAGCAGCCCCTCTAGCGGGGGGGTCACACATACGCAGTATTTT. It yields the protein CASSPSSGGVTHTQYF.

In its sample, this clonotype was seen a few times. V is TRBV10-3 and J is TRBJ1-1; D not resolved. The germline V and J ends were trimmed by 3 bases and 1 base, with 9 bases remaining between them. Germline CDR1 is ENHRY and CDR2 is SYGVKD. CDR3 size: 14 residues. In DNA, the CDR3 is TGTGCCATCAGTGATAAAAGGGAGAACACTGAAGCTTTCTTT. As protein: CAISDKRENTEAFF.

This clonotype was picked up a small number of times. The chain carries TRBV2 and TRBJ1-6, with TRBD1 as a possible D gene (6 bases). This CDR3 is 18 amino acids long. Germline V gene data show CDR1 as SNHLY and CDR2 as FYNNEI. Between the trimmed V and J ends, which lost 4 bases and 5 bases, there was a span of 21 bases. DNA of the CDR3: TGTGCCAGCAGTGCCAAATCTACAGGGACGAAAGATAATTCACCCCTCCACTTT. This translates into CASSAKSTGTKDNSPLHF. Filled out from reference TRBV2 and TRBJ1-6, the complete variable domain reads EPEVTQTPSHQVTQMGQEVILRCVPISNHLYFYWYRQILGQKVEFLVSFYNNEISEKSEIFDDQFSVERPDGSNFTLKIRSTKLEDSAMYFCASSAKSTGTKDNSPLHFGNGTRLTVT.

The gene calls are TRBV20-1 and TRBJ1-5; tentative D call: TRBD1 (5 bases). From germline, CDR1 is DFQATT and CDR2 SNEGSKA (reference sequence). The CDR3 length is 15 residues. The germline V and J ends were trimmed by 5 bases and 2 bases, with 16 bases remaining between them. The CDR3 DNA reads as TGCAGTGCTGAGACCTTTAGGGACCGCAATCAGCCCCAGCATTTT. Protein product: CSAETFRDRNQPQHF.

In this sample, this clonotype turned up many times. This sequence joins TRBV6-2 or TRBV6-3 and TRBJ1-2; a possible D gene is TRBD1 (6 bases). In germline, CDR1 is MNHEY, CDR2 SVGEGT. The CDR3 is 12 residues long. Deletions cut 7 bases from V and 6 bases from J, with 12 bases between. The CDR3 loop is CASTNPGDGYTF. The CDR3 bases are TGTGCCAGCACTAATCCAGGGGATGGCTACACCTTC.

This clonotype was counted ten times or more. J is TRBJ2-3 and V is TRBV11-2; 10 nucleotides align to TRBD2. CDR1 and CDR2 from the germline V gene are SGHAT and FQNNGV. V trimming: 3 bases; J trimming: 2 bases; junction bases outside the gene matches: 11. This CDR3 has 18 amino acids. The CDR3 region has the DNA TGTGCCAGCAGCTTGGTTGTAGCGGGGGGACGAAACACAGATACGCAGTATTTT. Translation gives CASSLVVAGGRNTDTQYF.

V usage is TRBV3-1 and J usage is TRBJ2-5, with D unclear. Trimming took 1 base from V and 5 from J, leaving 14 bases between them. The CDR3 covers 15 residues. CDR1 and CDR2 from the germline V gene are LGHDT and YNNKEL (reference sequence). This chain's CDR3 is CASSQGLSGWETQYF. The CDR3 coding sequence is TGTGCCAGCAGCCAAGGGTTATCCGGTTGGGAGACCCAGTACTTC.

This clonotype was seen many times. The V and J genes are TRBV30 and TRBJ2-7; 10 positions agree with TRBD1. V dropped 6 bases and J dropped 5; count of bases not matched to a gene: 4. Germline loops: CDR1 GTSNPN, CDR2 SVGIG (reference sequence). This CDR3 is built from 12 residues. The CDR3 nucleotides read TGTGCCTGTCGACAGGGGGCCGACGAGCAGTACTTC. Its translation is CACRQGADEQYF.

The CDR3 DNA reads TGTGCCAGCAGCTTAACACGGCCCCCATACGAGCAGTACTTC. It encodes CASSLTRPPYEQYF. The gene calls are TRBV7-2 and TRBJ2-7; D is undetermined. The length of the CDR3 is 14 residues. Germline-derived CDR1 and CDR2 are SGHTA and FQGNSA. Trimming took 2 bases from V and 4 from J, leaving 12 bases between them.

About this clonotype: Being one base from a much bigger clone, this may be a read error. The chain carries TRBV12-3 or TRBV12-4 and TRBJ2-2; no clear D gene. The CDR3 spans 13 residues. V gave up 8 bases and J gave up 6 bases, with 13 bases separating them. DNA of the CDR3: TGTGCCAGCGGCCCTGCGGAGTCCGGGGAGCTGTTTTTT. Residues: CASGPAESGELFF.

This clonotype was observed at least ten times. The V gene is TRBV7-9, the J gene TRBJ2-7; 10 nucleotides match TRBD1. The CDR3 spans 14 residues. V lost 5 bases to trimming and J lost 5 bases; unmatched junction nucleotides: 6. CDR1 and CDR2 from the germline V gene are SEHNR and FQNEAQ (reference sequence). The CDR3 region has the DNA TGTGCCAGCAGCGCACCGGGACAGGGGCACGAGCAGTACTTC. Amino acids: CASSAPGQGHEQYF.

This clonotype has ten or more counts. CDR3 bases: TGTGCCATCAGTGAGTCAGCGTACAGGGGGGACACTGAAGCTTTCTTT. Translation: CAISESAYRGDTEAFF. The V and J genes are TRBV10-3 and TRBJ1-1; 8 bases fit TRBD1. Germline CDR1 reads ENHRY; CDR2 reads SYGVKD. The CDR3 totals 16 residues. The junction had 6 bases not matched to a gene; V was cut back by 0 bases and J by 3 bases.

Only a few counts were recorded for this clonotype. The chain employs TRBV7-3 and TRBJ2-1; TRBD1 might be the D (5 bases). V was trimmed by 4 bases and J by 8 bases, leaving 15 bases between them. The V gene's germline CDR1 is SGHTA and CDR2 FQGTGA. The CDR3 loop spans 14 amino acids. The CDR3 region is CASSSLELGHEQFF. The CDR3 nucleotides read TGTGCCAGCAGCTCCCTCGAGTTGGGGCATGAGCAGTTCTTC.

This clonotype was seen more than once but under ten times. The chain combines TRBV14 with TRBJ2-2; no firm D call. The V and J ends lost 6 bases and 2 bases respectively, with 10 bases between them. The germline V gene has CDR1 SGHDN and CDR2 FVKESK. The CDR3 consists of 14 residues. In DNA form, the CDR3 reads TGTGCCAGCAGGCGCGACGGAAACACCGGGGAGCTGTTTTTT. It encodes CASRRDGNTGELFF.

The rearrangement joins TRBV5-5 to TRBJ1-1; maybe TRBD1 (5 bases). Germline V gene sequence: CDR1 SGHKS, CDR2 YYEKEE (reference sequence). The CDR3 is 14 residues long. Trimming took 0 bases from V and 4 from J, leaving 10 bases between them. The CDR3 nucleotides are TGTGCCAGCAGCTTGGCCTCAGGGTTCACTGAAGCTTTCTTT. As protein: CASSLASGFTEAFF.

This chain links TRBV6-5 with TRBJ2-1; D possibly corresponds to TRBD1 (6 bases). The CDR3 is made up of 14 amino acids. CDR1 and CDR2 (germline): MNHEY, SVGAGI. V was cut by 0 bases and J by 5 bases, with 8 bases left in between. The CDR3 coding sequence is TGTGCCAGCAGTTACTCGTCAGGGGACAATGAGCAGTTCTTC. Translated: CASSYSSGDNEQFF.

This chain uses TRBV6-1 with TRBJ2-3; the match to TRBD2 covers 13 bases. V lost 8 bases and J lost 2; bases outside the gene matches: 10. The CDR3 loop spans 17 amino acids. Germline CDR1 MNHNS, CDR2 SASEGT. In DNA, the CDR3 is TGTGCCAGCGCAGGGACTAGCGGGATTTCTGTCACAGATACGCAGTATTTT. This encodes CASAGTSGISVTDTQYF.

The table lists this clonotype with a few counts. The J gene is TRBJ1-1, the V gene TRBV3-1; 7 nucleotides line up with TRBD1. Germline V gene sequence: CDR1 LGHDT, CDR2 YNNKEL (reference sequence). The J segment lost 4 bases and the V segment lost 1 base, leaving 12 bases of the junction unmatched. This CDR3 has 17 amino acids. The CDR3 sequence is CASSQVQGRIHATEAFF. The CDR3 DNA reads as TGTGCCAGCAGCCAAGTACAGGGGAGGATTCACGCCACTGAAGCTTTCTTT.

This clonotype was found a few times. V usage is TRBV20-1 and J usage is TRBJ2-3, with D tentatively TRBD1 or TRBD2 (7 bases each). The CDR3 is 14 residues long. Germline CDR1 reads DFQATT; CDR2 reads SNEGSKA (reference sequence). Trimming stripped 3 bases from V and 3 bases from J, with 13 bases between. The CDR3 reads CSASPQGGTDTQYF. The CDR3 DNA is TGCAGTGCTAGTCCGCAGGGGGGGACAGATACGCAGTATTTT.

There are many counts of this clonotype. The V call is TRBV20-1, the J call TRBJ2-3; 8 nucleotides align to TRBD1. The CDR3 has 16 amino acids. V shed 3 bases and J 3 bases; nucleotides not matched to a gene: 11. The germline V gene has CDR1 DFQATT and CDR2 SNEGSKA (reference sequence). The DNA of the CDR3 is TGCAGTGCTAGCGTGTCTTCGACAGGGGATACAGATACGCAGTATTTT. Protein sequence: CSASVSSTGDTDTQYF.

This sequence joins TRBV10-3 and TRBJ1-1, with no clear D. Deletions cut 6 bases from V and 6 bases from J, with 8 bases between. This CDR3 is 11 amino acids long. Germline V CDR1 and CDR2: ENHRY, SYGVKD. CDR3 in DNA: TGTGCCATCAGGAGGGATTCTGAAGCTTTCTTT. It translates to CAIRRDSEAFF.

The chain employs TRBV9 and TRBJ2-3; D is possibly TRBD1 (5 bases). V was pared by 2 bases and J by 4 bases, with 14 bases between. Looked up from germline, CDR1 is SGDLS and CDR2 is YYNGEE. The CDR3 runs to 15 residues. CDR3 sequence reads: CASSVGRAGADTQYF. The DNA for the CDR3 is TGTGCCAGCAGCGTGGGCAGGGCTGGCGCAGATACGCAGTATTTT.